The clone carrying this TCR beta chain showed up many times. Authors of the study amplified TCR beta CDR3 regions from RNA transcripts. HTBI primers were employed in a first-round RT-PCR of the TCR CDR3. TCRdb ran MiXCR on the multiplex PCR reads and lists one entry per CDR3 protein. The table has about 620,000 distinct CDR3 sequences, roughly 17% seen once. CDR3 size: 15 residues. V lost 3 bases to trimming and J lost 4 bases; unmatched junction nucleotides: 5. From germline, CDR1 is SGDLS and CDR2 YYNGEE. The PBMCs studied were ones that came from 10 ml fresh peripheral blood. This specimen belongs to a study of T cells in Graves' hyperthyroidism and ophthalmopathy.

Source material: blood. The TCR originated in a woman aged 30 to 39 with Graves' hyperthyroidism. The J gene is TRBJ2-1, the V gene TRBV9; 9 bases line up with TRBD1. The CDR3 is CASSAEGQGYNEQFF. DNA for the CDR3: TGTGCCAGCAGCGCGGAGGGACAGGGTTACAATGAGCAGTTCTTC.